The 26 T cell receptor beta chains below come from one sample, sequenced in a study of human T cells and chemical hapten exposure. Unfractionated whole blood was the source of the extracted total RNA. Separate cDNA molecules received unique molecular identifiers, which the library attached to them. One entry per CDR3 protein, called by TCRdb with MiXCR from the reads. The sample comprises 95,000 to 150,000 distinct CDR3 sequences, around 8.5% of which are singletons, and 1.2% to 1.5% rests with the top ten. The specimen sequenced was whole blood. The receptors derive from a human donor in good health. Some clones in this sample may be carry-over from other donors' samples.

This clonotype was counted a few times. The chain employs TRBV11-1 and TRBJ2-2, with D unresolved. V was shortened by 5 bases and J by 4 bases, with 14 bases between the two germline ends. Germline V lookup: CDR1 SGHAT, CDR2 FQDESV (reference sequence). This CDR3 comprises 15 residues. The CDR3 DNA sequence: TGTGCCAGCAGCCCCCCCCCCAAGGGCACCGGGGAGCTGTTTTTT. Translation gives CASSPPPKGTGELFF.

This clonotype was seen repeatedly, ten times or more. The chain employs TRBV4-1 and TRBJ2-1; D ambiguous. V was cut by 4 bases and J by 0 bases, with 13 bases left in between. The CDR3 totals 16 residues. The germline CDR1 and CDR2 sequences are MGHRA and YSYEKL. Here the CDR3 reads CASSPTNTSSYNEQFF. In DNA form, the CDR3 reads TGCGCCAGCAGCCCCACTAACACGAGCTCCTACAATGAGCAGTTCTTC.

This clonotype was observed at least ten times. CDR3 residues: CASSRVYGTEAFF. CDR3 DNA: TGTGCCAGCTCACGGGTTTATGGGACTGAAGCTTTCTTT. The rearrangement joins TRBV18 to TRBJ1-1; D not resolved. CDR3 length equals 13 residues. V dropped 4 bases and J dropped 5 bases, with 11 bases sitting between them. CDR1 is KGHSH, CDR2 LQKENI, per germline.

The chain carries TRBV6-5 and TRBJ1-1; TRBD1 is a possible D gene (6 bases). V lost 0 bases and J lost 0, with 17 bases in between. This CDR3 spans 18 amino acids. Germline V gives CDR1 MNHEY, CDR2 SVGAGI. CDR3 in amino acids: CASSYSIPRTEMNTEAFF. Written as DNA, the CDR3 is TGTGCCAGCAGTTACTCCATTCCTAGGACAGAGATGAACACTGAAGCTTTCTTT.

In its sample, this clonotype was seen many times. The CDR3 DNA follows: TGTGCCAGCAGTTACCAGCCGGGAACCGGGGCCAACGTCCTGACTTTC. This encodes CASSYQPGTGANVLTF. This sequence joins TRBV6-5 and TRBJ2-6; D might be TRBD2 (5 bases). The V gene lost 2 bases and the J gene lost 4 bases, with 12 bases spanning the gap. Germline V gene sequence: CDR1 MNHEY, CDR2 SVGAGI. CDR3 length: 16 residues.

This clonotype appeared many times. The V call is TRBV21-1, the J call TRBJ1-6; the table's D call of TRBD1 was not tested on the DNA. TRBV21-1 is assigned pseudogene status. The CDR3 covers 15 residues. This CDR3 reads CASSGPGGIDSPLHF. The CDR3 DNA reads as TGTGCCAGCAGCGGACCTGGGGGTATCGATTCACCCCTCCACTTT.

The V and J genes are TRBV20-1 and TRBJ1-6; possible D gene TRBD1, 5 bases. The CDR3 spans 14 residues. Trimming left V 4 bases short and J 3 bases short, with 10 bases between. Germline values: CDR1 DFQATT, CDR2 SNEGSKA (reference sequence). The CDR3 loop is CSAKTESYNSPLHF. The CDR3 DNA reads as TGCAGTGCTAAGACAGAGAGCTATAATTCACCCCTCCACTTT.

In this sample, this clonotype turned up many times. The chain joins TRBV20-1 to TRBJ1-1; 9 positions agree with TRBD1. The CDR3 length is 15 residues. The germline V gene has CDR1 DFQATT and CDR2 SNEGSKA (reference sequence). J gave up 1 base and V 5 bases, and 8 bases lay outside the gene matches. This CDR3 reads CSAPSPGQGNTEAFF. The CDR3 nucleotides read TGCAGTGCTCCATCCCCGGGACAGGGGAACACTGAAGCTTTCTTT.

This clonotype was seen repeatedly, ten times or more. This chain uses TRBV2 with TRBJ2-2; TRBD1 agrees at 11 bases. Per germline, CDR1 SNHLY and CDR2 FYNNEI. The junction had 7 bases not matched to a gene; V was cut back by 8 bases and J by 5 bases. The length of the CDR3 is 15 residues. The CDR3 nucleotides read TGTGCCAGCGAGATAGGACAGGGGGCTACCGGGGAGCTGTTTTTT. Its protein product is CASEIGQGATGELFF.

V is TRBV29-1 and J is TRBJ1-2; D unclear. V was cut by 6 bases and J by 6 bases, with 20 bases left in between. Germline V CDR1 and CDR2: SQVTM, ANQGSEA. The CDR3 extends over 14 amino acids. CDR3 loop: CSVDRPREKNGYTF. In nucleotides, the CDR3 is TGCAGCGTGGACCGACCCCGTGAGAAAAATGGCTACACCTTC.

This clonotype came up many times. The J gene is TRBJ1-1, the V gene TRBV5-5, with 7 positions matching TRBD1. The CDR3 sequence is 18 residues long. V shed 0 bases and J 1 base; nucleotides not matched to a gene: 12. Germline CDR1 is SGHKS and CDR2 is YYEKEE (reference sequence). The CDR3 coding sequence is TGTGCCAGCAGCTTGGTACAGGGGCCCAGGTGGGAGAACACTGAAGCTTTCTTT. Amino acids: CASSLVQGPRWENTEAFF. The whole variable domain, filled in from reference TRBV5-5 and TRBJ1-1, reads DAGVTQSPTHLIKTRGQQVTLRCSPISGHKSVSWYQQVLGQGPQFIFQYYEKEERGRGNFPDRFSARQFPNYSSELNVNALLLGDSALYLCASSLVQGPRWENTEAFFGQGTRLTVV.

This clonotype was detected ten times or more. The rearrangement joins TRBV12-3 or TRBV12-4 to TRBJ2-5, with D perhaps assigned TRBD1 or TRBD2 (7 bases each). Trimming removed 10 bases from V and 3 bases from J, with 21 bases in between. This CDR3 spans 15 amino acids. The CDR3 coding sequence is TGTGCCACAGGGGGGGGAACAGGGGTAGAAGAGACCCAGTACTTC. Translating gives CATGGGTGVEETQYF.

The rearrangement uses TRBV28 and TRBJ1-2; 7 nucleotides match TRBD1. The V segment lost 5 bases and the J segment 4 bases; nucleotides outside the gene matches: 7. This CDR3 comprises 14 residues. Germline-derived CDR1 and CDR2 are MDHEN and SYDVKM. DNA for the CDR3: TGTGCCAGCAGTACTCAGGGGGGCAGCTATGGCTACACCTTC. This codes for CASSTQGGSYGYTF.

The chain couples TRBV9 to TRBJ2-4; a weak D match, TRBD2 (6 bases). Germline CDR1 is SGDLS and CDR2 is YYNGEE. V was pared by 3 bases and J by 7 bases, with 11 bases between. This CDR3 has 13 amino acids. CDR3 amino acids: CASSARLGNIQYF. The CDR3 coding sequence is TGTGCCAGCAGCGCCCGACTAGGTAACATTCAGTACTTC. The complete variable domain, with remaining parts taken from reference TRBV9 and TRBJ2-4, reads DSGVTQTPKHLITATGQRVTLRCSPRSGDLSVYWYQQSLDQGLQFLIQYYNGEERAKGNILERFSAQQFPDLHSELNLSSLELGDSALYFCASSARLGNIQYFGAGTRLSVL.

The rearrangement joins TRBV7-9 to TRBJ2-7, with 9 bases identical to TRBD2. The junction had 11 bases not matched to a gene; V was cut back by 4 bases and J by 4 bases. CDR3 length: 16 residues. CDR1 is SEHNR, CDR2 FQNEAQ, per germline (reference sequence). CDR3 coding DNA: TGTGCCAGCAGCTCGAGCGCGGGAGGGTCGGCGTACGAGCAGTACTTC. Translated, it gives CASSSSAGGSAYEQYF.

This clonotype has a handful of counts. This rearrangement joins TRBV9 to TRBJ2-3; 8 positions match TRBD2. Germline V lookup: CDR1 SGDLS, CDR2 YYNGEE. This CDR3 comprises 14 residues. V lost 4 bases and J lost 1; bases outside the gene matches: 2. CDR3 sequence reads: CASSQAGGTDTQYF. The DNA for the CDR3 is TGTGCCAGCAGCCAAGCGGGGGGCACAGATACGCAGTATTTT. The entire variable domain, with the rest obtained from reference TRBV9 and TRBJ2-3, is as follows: DSGVTQTPKHLITATGQRVTLRCSPRSGDLSVYWYQQSLDQGLQFLIQYYNGEERAKGNILERFSAQQFPDLHSELNLSSLELGDSALYFCASSQAGGTDTQYFGPGTRLTVL.

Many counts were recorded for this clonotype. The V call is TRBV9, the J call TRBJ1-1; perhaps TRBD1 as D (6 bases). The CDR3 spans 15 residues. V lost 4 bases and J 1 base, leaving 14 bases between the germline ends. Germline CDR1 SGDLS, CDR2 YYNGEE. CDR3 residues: CASSPRGNQNTEAFF. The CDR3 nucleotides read TGTGCCAGCAGCCCAAGGGGGAACCAGAACACTGAAGCTTTCTTT.

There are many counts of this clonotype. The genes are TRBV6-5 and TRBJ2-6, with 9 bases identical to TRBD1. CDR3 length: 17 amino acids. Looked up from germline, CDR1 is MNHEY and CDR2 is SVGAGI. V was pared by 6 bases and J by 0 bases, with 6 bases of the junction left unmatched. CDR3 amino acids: CASRSGTGNSGANVLTF. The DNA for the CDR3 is TGTGCCAGCAGATCCGGGACAGGGAACTCTGGGGCCAACGTCCTGACTTTC.

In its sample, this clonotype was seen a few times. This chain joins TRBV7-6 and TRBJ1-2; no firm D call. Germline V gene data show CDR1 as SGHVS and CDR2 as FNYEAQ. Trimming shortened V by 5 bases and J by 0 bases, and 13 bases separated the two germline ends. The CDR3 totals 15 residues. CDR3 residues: CASSPYGGPNYGYTF. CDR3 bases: TGTGCCAGCAGCCCCTACGGAGGGCCTAACTATGGCTACACCTTC.

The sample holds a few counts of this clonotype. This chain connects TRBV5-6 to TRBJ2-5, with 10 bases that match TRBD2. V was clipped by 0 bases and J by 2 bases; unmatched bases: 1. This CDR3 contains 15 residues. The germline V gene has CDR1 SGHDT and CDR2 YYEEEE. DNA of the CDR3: TGTGCCAGCAGCTTGGAACTAGCGGGGCAAGAGACCCAGTACTTC. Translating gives CASSLELAGQETQYF.

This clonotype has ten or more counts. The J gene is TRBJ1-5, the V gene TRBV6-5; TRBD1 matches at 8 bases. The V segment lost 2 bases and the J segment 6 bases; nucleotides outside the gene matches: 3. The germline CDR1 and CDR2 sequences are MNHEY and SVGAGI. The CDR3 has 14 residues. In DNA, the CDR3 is TGTGCCAGCAGTTACGGACAGGGAGGTCAGCCCCAGCATTTT. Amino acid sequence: CASSYGQGGQPQHF.

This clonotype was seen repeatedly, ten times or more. CDR3 nucleotide sequence: TGTGCCAGCGGGTCTAGCGGGAACAATGAGCAGTTCTTC. Its translation: CASGSSGNNEQFF. This rearrangement joins TRBV7-9 to TRBJ2-1; 9 bases line up with TRBD2. This CDR3 is built from 13 residues. Germline-derived CDR1 and CDR2 are SEHNR and FQNEAQ (reference sequence). The trim removed 8 bases at V and 5 bases at J, leaving 4 bases unmatched.

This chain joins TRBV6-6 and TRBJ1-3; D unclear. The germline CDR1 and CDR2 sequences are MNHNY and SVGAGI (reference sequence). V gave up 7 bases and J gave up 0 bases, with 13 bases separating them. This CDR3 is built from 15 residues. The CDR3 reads CASTPTAISGNTIYF. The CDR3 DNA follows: TGTGCCAGCACCCCCACAGCCATCTCTGGAAACACCATATATTTT.

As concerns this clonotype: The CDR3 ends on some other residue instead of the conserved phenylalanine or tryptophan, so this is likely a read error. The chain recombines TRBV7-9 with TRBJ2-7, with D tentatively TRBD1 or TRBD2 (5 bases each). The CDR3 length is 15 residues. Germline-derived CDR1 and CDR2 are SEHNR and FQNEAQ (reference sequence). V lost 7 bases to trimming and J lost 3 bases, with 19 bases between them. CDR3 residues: CASIPSGTLNYEQYL. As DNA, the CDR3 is TGTGCCAGCATCCCGTCCGGGACGCTCAACTACGAGCAGTACTTA.

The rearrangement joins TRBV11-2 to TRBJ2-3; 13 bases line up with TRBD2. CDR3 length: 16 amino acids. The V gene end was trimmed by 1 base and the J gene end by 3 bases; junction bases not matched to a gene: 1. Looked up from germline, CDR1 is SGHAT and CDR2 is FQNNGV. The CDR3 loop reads CASSLGTSGRTDTQYF. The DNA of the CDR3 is TGTGCCAGCAGCTTAGGGACTAGCGGGAGAACAGATACGCAGTATTTT.

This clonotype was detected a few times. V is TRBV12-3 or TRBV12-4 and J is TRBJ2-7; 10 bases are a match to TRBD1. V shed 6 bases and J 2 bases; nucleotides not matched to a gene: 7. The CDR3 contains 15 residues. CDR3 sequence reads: CASSRGQGSAYEQYF. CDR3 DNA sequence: TGTGCCAGCAGCCGGGGACAGGGGTCCGCCTACGAGCAGTACTTC.